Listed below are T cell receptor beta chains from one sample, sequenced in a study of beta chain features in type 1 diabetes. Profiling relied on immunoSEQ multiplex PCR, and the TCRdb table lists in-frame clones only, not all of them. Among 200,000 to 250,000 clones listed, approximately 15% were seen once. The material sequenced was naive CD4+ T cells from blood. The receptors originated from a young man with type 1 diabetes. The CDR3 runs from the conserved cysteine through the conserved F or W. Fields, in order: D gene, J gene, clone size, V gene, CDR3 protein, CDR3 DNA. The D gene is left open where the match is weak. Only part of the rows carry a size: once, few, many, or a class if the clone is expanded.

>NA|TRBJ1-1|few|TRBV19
CASSNLPGDEAFF
TGTGCCAGTAGTAATCTGCCCGGAGATGAAGCTTTCTTT
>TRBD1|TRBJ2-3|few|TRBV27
CASSFSSTGVDTQYF
TGTGCCAGCAGTTTCTCGTCGACAGGGGTAGATACGCAGTATTTT
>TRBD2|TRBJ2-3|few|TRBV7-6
CASSSGTSGTDTQYF
TGTGCCAGCAGCTCCGGGACTAGCGGCACAGATACGCAGTATTTT
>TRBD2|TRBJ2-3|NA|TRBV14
CASSQFGGESTDTQYF
TGTGCCAGCAGCCAATTCGGGGGGGAGAGCACAGATACGCAGTATTTT
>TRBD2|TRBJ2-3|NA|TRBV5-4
CASSPERAGATQYF
TGTGCCAGCAGCCCCGAGCGGGCGGGAGCTACGCAGTATTTT
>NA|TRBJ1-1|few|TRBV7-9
CASSFTGQGDTEAFF
TGTGCCAGCAGCTTTACAGGGCAAGGGGACACTGAAGCTTTCTTT
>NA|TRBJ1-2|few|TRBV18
CASSPQGQIYGYTF
TGTGCCAGCTCACCACAGGGGCAGATTTATGGCTACACCTTC
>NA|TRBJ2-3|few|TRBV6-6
CASSVQGSDTQYF
TGTGCCAGCAGTGTGCAGGGGTCAGATACGCAGTATTTT
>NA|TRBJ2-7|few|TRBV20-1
CSARDSYEQYF
TGCAGTGCTAGAGACAGCTACGAGCAGTACTTC
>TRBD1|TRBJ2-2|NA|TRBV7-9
CASSTQGASAGELFF
TGTGCCAGCAGCACCCAGGGGGCTAGCGCCGGGGAGCTGTTTTTT
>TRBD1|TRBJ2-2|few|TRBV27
CASSRDREIRTGELFF
TGTGCCAGCAGCCGGGACAGGGAAATAAGGACCGGGGAGCTGTTTTTT
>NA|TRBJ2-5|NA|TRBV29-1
CSTALDTQETQYF
TGCAGCACCGCCCTGGACACCCAAGAGACCCAGTACTTC
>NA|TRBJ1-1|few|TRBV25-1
CASSEGREPEAFF
TGTGCCAGCAGTGAGGGGCGGGAGCCTGAAGCTTTCTTT
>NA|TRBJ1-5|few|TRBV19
CASRRQSGSNQPQHF
TGTGCCAGTAGGCGACAGAGCGGGAGCAATCAGCCCCAGCATTTT
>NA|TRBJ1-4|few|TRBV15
CATSRVGGNDEKLFF
TGTGCCACCAGCAGAGTTGGGGGCAACGATGAAAAACTGTTTTTT
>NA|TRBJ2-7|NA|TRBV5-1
CASSSGLEVVYEQYF
TGCGCCAGCAGCTCCGGACTGGAAGTGGTCTACGAGCAGTACTTC
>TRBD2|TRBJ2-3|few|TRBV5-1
CASSLGLAPDTQYF
TGCGCCAGCAGCTTAGGACTAGCCCCAGATACGCAGTATTTT
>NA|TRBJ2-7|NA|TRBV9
CASSPSGTGGGYEQYF
TGTGCCAGCAGCCCCTCGGGCACCGGGGGTGGTTACGAGCAGTACTTC
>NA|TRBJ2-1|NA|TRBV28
CASNLSGEGLREQFF
TGTGCCAGCAACCTATCGGGGGAAGGGTTGCGTGAGCAGTTCTTC
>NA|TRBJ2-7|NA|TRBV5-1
CASSLEAVSVYEQYF
TGCGCCAGCAGCTTGGAAGCTGTATCTGTCTACGAGCAGTACTTC
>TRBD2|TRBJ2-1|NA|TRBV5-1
CASSTSGLSYNEQFF
TGCGCCAGCTCAACTAGCGGGCTATCCTACAATGAGCAGTTCTTC
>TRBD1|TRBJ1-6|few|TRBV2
CASNGQGYGSPLHF
TGTGCCAGCAATGGACAGGGGTACGGTTCACCCCTCCACTTT
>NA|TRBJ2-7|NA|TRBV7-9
CASSSTGSGYEQYF
TGTGCCAGCAGCTCGACAGGCTCGGGCTACGAGCAGTACTTC
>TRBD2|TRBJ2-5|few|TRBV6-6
CASSPTGGNQETQYF
TGTGCCAGCTCCCCAACCGGGGGGAACCAAGAGACCCAGTACTTC
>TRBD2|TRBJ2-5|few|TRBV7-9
CASSPRLYGGTKETQYF
TGTGCCAGCAGCCCCCGTCTTTACGGGGGGACTAAAGAGACCCAGTACTTC
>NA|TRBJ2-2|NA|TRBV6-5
CASSYSPGASTGELFF
TGTGCCAGCAGTTACTCTCCAGGGGCGAGCACCGGGGAGCTGTTTTTT
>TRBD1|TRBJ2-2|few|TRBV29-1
CSALTGLNTGELFF
TGCAGCGCTTTGACAGGGCTTAACACCGGGGAGCTGTTTTTT
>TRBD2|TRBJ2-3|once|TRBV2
CASLAGENTDTQYF
TGTGCCAGCTTAGCGGGGGAGAATACAGATACGCAGTATTTT
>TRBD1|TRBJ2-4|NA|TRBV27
CASSSGTVRHIQYF
TGTGCCAGCAGTTCCGGGACAGTCCGACACATTCAGTACTTC
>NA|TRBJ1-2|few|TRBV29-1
CSTRQVGGYTF
TGCAGTACCCGACAGGTGGGAGGCTACACCTTC
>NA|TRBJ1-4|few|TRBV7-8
CASSLAAGGGGGEKLFF
TGTGCCAGCAGCTTAGCGGCCGGCGGGGGAGGTGGTGAAAAACTGTTTTTT
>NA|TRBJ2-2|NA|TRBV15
CATSSGLVLSSPELFF
TGTGCCACCAGCTCGGGACTCGTGCTATCCTCTCCGGAGCTGTTTTTT
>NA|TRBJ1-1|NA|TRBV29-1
CSVPRTPNTEAFF
TGCAGCGTTCCCCGGACACCGAACACTGAAGCTTTCTTT
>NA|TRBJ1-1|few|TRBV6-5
CASSSLQETTEAFF
TGTGCCAGCAGTTCACTACAGGAGACCACTGAAGCTTTCTTT
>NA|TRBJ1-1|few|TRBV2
CASRSDTEAFF
TGTGCCAGCAGGTCGGACACTGAAGCTTTCTTT
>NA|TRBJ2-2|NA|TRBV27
CASSPRSGGGELFF
TGTGCCAGCAGTCCCCGGTCTGGCGGCGGGGAGCTGTTTTTT
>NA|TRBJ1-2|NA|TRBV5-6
CASSLSGKNYGYTF
TGTGCCAGCAGCTTGTCTGGCAAGAACTATGGCTACACCTTC
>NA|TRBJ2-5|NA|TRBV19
CASSIAGGKTQYF
TGTGCCAGTAGTATCGCCGGGGGTAAGACCCAGTACTTC
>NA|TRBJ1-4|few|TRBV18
CASSPGRVAEKLFF
TGTGCCAGCTCACCGGGGAGGGTAGCTGAAAAACTGTTTTTT
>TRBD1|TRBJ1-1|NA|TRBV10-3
CAVRTGTDANTEAFF
TGTGCCGTCCGGACAGGGACTGACGCTAACACTGAAGCTTTCTTT
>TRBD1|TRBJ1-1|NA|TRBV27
CASSSPSRQGPAFF
TGTGCCAGCAGTTCCCCCTCTCGACAGGGGCCAGCTTTCTTT
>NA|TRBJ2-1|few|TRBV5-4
CASRPRQGSNEQFF
TGTGCCAGCAGACCCCGGCAGGGCTCCAATGAGCAGTTCTTC
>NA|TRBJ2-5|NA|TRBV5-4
CASSLAGGETQYF
TGTGCCAGCAGCTTGGCTGGAGGCGAGACCCAGTACTTC
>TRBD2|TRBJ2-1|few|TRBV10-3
CAISERLETSGRNEQFF
TGTGCCATCAGTGAGCGGTTGGAGACTAGCGGGAGGAATGAGCAGTTCTTC
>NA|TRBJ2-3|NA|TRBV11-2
CASKLRSASGWVDTQYF
TGTGCCAGCAAACTTAGGTCGGCCAGCGGATGGGTAGATACGCAGTATTTT
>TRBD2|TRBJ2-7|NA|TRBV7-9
CASSQEPGLGVEQYF
TGTGCCAGCAGCCAAGAGCCGGGACTAGGGGTCGAGCAGTACTTC
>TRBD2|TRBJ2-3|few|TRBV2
CASRGGAYTDTQYF
TGTGCCAGCAGGGGAGGGGCATACACAGATACGCAGTATTTT
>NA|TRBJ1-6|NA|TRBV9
CASSVGAPNSPLHF
TGTGCCAGCAGCGTTGGGGCCCCTAATTCACCCCTCCACTTT
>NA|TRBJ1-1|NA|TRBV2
CASSVQGSNTEAFF
TGTGCCAGCAGTGTACAGGGTTCGAACACTGAAGCTTTCTTT
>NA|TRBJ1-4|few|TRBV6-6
CATPGDSNEKLFF
TGTGCCACCCCCGGGGACTCAAATGAAAAACTGTTTTTT
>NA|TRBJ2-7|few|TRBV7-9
CASSLAGQAAYEQYF
TGTGCCAGCAGCTTAGCGGGCCAGGCCGCCTACGAGCAGTACTTC
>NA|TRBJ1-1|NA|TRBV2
CASSAGQMNTEAFF
TGTGCCAGCTCGGCCGGACAGATGAACACTGAAGCTTTCTTT
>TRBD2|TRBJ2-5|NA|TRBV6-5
CASSYVLAGGIRTQYF
TGTGCCAGCAGTTACGTCCTAGCGGGAGGAATCCGGACCCAGTACTTC